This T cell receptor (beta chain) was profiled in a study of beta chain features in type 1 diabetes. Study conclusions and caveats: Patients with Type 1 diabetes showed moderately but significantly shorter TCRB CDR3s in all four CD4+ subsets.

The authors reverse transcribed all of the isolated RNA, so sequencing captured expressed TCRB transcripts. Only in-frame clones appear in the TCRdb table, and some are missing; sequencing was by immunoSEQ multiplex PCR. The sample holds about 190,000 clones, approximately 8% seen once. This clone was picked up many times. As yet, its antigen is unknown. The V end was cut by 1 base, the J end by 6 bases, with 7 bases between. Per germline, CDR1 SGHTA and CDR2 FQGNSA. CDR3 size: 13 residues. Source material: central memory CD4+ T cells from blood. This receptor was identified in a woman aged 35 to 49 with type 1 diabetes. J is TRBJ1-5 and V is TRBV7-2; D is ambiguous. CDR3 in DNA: TGTGCCAGCAGCTTAGGGTGGAGTCAGCCCCAGCATTTT. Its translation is CASSLGWSQPQHF.